This TCR beta chain was identified during a study of shared clonotypes between healthy human individuals. Study-wide results and limits: The diversity represented, both genetic and in exposure history, was limited by few donors.

Comments on this clone: No antigen is known for it.

Sorted-subset replicate PCRs used 200 ng of genomic DNA. This amount corresponded to some 30,000 T cell genomes. Clones were sequenced by immunoSEQ multiplex PCR, and TCRdb holds only the in-frame ones, with some missing. The sample has some 2,500,000 clones; more than 85% are singletons. Donors included only healthy HIV-negative adults lacking recent acute infections or vaccinations. Investigators divided CD4+ cells into CD45RA+ naive and CD45RA-negative memory subsets. Trimming pared 4 bases from V and 4 bases from J, leaving 14 bases between. Germline-derived CDR1 and CDR2 are SGHRS and YFSETQ. The CDR3 extends over 14 amino acids.

Material for sequencing was naive CD4+ T cells from PBMCs. Subset: CD45RA+ positively selected. This clonotype originated in a man aged 18 to 30 in good health. Some clones in this sample may be carry-over from other donors' samples. This chain links TRBV5-1 with TRBJ1-1; D gene unclear. The DNA for the CDR3 is TGCGCCAGCAGCCCGTACCGGGAGTTCACTGAAGCTTTCTTT. Residues: CASSPYREFTEAFF.